Reported below is one T cell receptor beta chain. Antigen unknown. This sample stems from a study of T cell responses to AZD1222 COVID-19 vaccine. Overall study findings and caveats: Among the donors, most were white British and more were female, and clonal diversity was possibly underestimated.

Only in-frame clones appear in the TCRdb table, and some are missing; sequencing was by immunoSEQ multiplex PCR. The table has approximately 42,000 clones, 88% seen once. CDR1 MGHRA and CDR2 YSYEKL come from the germline V gene. There are 13 residues in the CDR3. V was shortened by 3 bases and J by 0 bases, with 6 bases between the two germline ends. The V and J genes are TRBV4-1 and TRBJ2-7; possible D gene TRBD2, 6 bases. Material: peripheral blood, obtained 28 days after the second AZD1222 dose. This receptor was taken from an adult who received the AZD1222 COVID-19 vaccine. Written as DNA, the CDR3 is TGCGCCAGCAGCCAGGAGGGCTCCTACGAGCAGTACTTC. This translates into CASSQEGSYEQYF.